A selection of T cell receptor beta chains follows, all from one sample in a study of cytomegalovirus exposure and HLA in healthy donors. The data were produced by immunoSEQ multiplex PCR, yet TCRdb's version contains in-frame clones alone and is incomplete. Among around 100,000 clones listed, roughly 85% were seen once. Sequencing was carried out using PBMCs. The receptor set was obtained from a woman aged 40 to 50 in good health and CMV-seronegative. CDR3s include the opening cysteine and the closing phenylalanine or tryptophan. D genes are given only for firm matches. Clone size is not always given. Where it is, it says once, few, many or a class for expanded clones.

CDR3aa	CDR3nt	abundance	v_gene	len	d_gene	j_gene
CASSSGATGRGNQPQHF	TGTGCCAGCAGCTCCGGGGCGACAGGCCGCGGCAATCAGCCCCAGCATTTT	NA	TRBV7-2	17	NA	TRBJ1-5
CASSSPGLAVRDNEQFF	TGTGCCAGCAGTTCACCGGGACTAGCGGTGAGGGACAATGAGCAGTTCTTC	NA	TRBV28	17	TRBD2	TRBJ2-1
CASSPATGIANYGYTF	TGTGCCAGCTCACCAGCAACAGGGATAGCTAACTATGGCTACACCTTC	few	TRBV18	16	NA	TRBJ1-2
CAWSVPPGELFF	TGTGCCTGGAGTGTCCCCCCAGGGGAGCTGTTTTTT	NA	TRBV30	12	NA	TRBJ2-2
CSDMTSQETQYF	TGCAGCGACATGACTAGTCAAGAGACCCAGTACTTC	NA	TRBV29-1	12	NA	TRBJ2-5
CASQDSAGYEQYF	TGTGCCAGCCAGGACTCTGCGGGCTACGAGCAGTACTTC	NA	TRBV27	13	NA	TRBJ2-7
CASSLVQETQYF	TGTGCCAGCAGCCTTGTACAAGAGACCCAGTACTTC	NA	TRBV28	12	NA	TRBJ2-5
CASSLELAGDEQYF	TGTGCCAGCAGCTTAGAACTAGCGGGGGATGAGCAGTACTTC	NA	TRBV11-2	14	TRBD2	TRBJ2-7
CASSSLTSGGAFF	TGTGCCAGCAGTTCCCTGACTAGCGGGGGTGCGTTCTTC	NA	TRBV28	13	TRBD2	TRBJ2-1
CASSLAAGANVLTF	TGTGCCAGCAGTTTGGCAGCTGGGGCCAACGTCCTGACTTTC	NA	TRBV27	14	NA	TRBJ2-6
CASSLAGDYGYTF	TGTGCCAGCAGCTTGGCCGGGGACTATGGCTACACCTTC	NA	TRBV5-4	13	NA	TRBJ1-2
CASSAPGGSSGNTIYF	TGTGCCAGCAGTGCCCCGGGAGGGAGCTCTGGAAACACCATATATTTT	NA	TRBV28	16	NA	TRBJ1-3
CASSLQGAPGYEQYF	TGCGCCAGCAGCTTACAGGGGGCACCCGGCTACGAGCAGTACTTC	NA	TRBV5-1	15	TRBD1	TRBJ2-7
CASSSYGGSEAFF	TGTGCCAGCAGCTCCTACGGGGGGTCTGAAGCTTTCTTT	NA	TRBV7-2	13	NA	TRBJ1-1
CASSIWSGEDNEQFF	TGTGCCAGTAGTATTTGGTCGGGAGAGGACAATGAGCAGTTCTTC	NA	TRBV19	15	NA	TRBJ2-1
CASRPGQFSYNEQFF	TGTGCCAGCAGGCCGGGACAGTTCTCCTACAATGAGCAGTTCTTC	NA	TRBV6-5	15	TRBD1	TRBJ2-1
CASSLDLAVNTEAFF	TGTGCCAGCAGCTTAGATCTTGCGGTGAACACTGAAGCTTTCTTT	few	TRBV7-9	15	NA	TRBJ1-1
CATSRGSMYNEQFF	TGTGCCACCAGCAGGGGCTCTATGTACAATGAGCAGTTCTTC	NA	TRBV15	14	NA	TRBJ2-1
CASSPRTVPGYTF	TGTGCCAGCAGTCCCCGGACAGTTCCTGGCTACACCTTC	NA	TRBV28	13	NA	TRBJ1-2
CASSLAPVINRLFF	TGTGCCAGCAGCTTGGCACCGGTAATAAATCGACTGTTTTTT	NA	TRBV5-8	14	NA	TRBJ1-4
CASSYGAGGFLETQYF	TGTGCCAGCAGTTACGGGGCGGGGGGATTTTTAGAGACCCAGTACTTC	NA	TRBV6-5	16	TRBD2	TRBJ2-5
CASSLGQDLSTDTQYF	TGCGCCAGCAGCTTGGGACAGGACTTGAGCACAGATACGCAGTATTTT	NA	TRBV5-1	16	NA	TRBJ2-3
CASSSGGARTDTQYF	TGTGCCAGTAGTAGCGGGGGGGCCCGCACAGATACGCAGTATTTT	few	TRBV19	15	TRBD2	TRBJ2-3
CASSYSGTGGTDTQYF	TGTGCCAGCAGTTACTCCGGGACAGGTGGCACAGATACGCAGTATTTT	NA	TRBV6-5	16	TRBD1	TRBJ2-3
CASSLNPGNTGELFF	TGTGCCAGCAGCTTAAATCCGGGTAACACCGGGGAGCTGTTTTTT	NA	TRBV7-2	15	NA	TRBJ2-2
CASSLVGGKDEQYF	TGTGCCAGCAGCTTAGTTGGCGGGAAAGACGAGCAGTACTTC	NA	TRBV7-2	14	NA	TRBJ2-7
CATSRDLATLPSEQYF	TGTGCCACCAGCAGAGATCTAGCGACCCTACCCTCGGAACAGTACTTC	few	TRBV15	16	NA	TRBJ2-7
CASSPGGAALYGYTF	TGTGCCAGCAGCCCAGGGGGCGCTGCCCTCTATGGCTACACCTTC	few	TRBV5-8	15	TRBD1	TRBJ1-2
CASVGMDRNQPQHF	TGTGCCAGCGTAGGGATGGACAGGAATCAGCCCCAGCATTTT	NA	TRBV2	14	TRBD1	TRBJ1-5
CASSSRDTYEQYF	TGTGCCAGCAGCTCCCGGGACACCTACGAGCAGTACTTC	NA	TRBV5-4	13	NA	TRBJ2-7
CASSLEESGYTF	TGTGCCAGCAGCTTAGAAGAGAGTGGCTACACCTTC	NA	TRBV11-3	12	NA	TRBJ1-2
CASSFLAGVGYEQYF	TGTGCCAGCAGTTTTTTAGCGGGAGTGGGCTACGAGCAGTACTTC	NA	TRBV27	15	TRBD2	TRBJ2-7
CASSLAGGQNTGELFF	TGCGCCAGCAGCCTAGCGGGAGGCCAAAACACCGGGGAGCTGTTTTTT	once	TRBV5-1	16	TRBD2	TRBJ2-2
CASSVNRGANEKLFF	TGTGCCAGCAGTGTTAACAGGGGAGCTAATGAAAAACTGTTTTTT	NA	TRBV2	15	TRBD1	TRBJ1-4
CASSRTGHSPQHF	TGTGCCAGCTCGAGGACAGGCCACAGCCCCCAGCATTTT	NA	TRBV28	13	TRBD1	TRBJ1-5
CATSMTSGMPNEQFF	TGTGCCACCAGCATGACTAGCGGGATGCCAAATGAGCAGTTCTTC	NA	TRBV15	15	TRBD2	TRBJ2-1
CASSVAGMAFF	TGTGCCAGCAGCGTTGCAGGGATGGCTTTCTTT	NA	TRBV7-9	11	NA	TRBJ1-1
CASSPPGGWTNYGYTF	TGTGCCAGCTCACCACCGGGGGGTTGGACTAACTATGGCTACACCTTC	NA	TRBV18	16	NA	TRBJ1-2
CSVVGQANTEAFF	TGCAGCGTCGTGGGACAGGCTAACACTGAAGCTTTCTTT	NA	TRBV29-1	13	TRBD1	TRBJ1-1
CASSQTSSRSDEQFF	TGCGCCAGCAGCCAGACTAGCAGTAGATCGGATGAGCAGTTCTTC	NA	TRBV4-3	15	TRBD2	TRBJ2-1
CASSLWDREEQHF	TGTGCCAGCAGCTTATGGGACAGGGAGGAACAGCATTTT	NA	TRBV7-2	13	TRBD1	TRBJ1-5
CASTPLGQGSNQPQHF	TGTGCCAGTACTCCCTTAGGGCAGGGGAGCAATCAGCCCCAGCATTTT	NA	TRBV19	16	NA	TRBJ1-5
CASSHAQGGDGYEQYF	TGTGCCAGCAGCCACGCCCAAGGAGGGGATGGCTACGAGCAGTACTTC	NA	TRBV4-2	16	NA	TRBJ2-7